These 17 T cell receptor beta chains were sequenced from one sample in a study of T cells in localized non-small cell lung cancer. TCRdb's copy holds only in-frame clones and misses some; the assay was immunoSEQ multiplex PCR. The sample includes over 30,000 clones, around 86% of them seen just once. This material consisted of peripheral blood, taken before any cancer treatment. The receptors come from a male donor older than 55 with stage III lung adenocarcinoma.

CDR3 loop: CASSETGSGGFNYGYTF. The CDR3 bases are TGTGCCAGCAGTGAAACTGGGTCAGGGGGATTTAACTATGGCTACACCTTC. The chain carries TRBV2 and TRBJ1-2, with TRBD1 matching 7 bases. From germline, CDR1 is SNHLY and CDR2 FYNNEI. The CDR3 contains 17 residues. The J segment lost 1 base and the V segment lost 2 bases, leaving 10 bases of the junction unmatched.

The chain uses TRBV7-3 and TRBJ1-2, with D perhaps matching TRBD1 (6 bases). The CDR3 spans 13 residues. Trimming removed 5 bases at V and 8 bases at J, with 15 bases between. The germline V gene has CDR1 SGHTA and CDR2 FQGTGA. For the CDR3, the DNA is TGTGCCAGCAGCGCCGGGACAAATGGAGGCTACACCTTC. Residues: CASSAGTNGGYTF.

The genes are TRBV5-1 and TRBJ1-2; 8 bases match TRBD1. This CDR3 contains 16 residues. Germline V lookup: CDR1 SGHRS, CDR2 YFSETQ. The J segment lost 5 bases and the V segment lost 7 bases, leaving 16 bases of the junction unmatched. The CDR3 spells CASSRRPGTGDYGYTF. The CDR3 nucleotides are TGCGCCAGCTCGCGGAGACCCGGGACAGGAGATTATGGCTACACCTTC.

The V call is TRBV15, the J call TRBJ1-4; D unclear. CDR1 LNHNV and CDR2 YYDKDF come from the germline V gene (reference sequence). CDR3 length: 15 residues. Trimming cost V 5 bases and J 7 bases, with 17 bases left between them. CDR3 bases: TGTGCCACCAGCGCTAGGGTCGGATGGGGTGAAAAACTGTTTTTT. It yields the protein CATSARVGWGEKLFF. Looking up the rest from reference TRBV15 and TRBJ1-4 gives the full variable domain: DAMVIQNPRYQVTQFGKPVTLSCSQTLNHNVMYWYQQKSSQAPKLLFHYYDKDFNNEADTPDNFQSRRPNTSFCFLDIRSPGLGDTAMYLCATSARVGWGEKLFFGSGTQLSVL.

This chain connects TRBV30 to TRBJ1-1; TRBD1 agrees at 7 bases. V dropped 1 base and J dropped 3; count of bases not matched to a gene: 5. This CDR3 spans 14 amino acids. Germline V gene data show CDR1 as GTSNPN and CDR2 as SVGIG (reference sequence). The DNA of the CDR3 is TGTGCCTGGAGTGAATCAGGGGGGTACACTGAAGCTTTCTTT. Amino acids: CAWSESGGYTEAFF.

The genes are TRBV5-4 and TRBJ2-2; TRBD2 is a possible D gene (5 bases). The CDR3 runs to 16 residues. Trimming cost V 5 bases and J 0 bases, with 14 bases left between them. Germline V gene sequence: CDR1 SGHNT, CDR2 YYREEE (reference sequence). The CDR3 protein is CASSPTGNSNTGELFF. CDR3 bases: TGTGCCAGCAGTCCCACCGGGAATTCGAACACCGGGGAGCTGTTTTTT.

This clone is a singleton in its sample. The V gene is TRBV2, the J gene TRBJ2-7; D unclear. Germline V gene lookup returns CDR1 SNHLY and CDR2 FYNNEI. The CDR3 consists of 14 residues. V was clipped by 4 bases and J by 7 bases, with 17 bases between them. For the CDR3, the DNA is TGTGCCAGCAGTGTTCTCCGGGCTCAGTCAGAGCAGTACTTC. Translating gives CASSVLRAQSEQYF. The full variable domain, its missing parts supplied by reference TRBV2 and TRBJ2-7, is EPEVTQTPSHQVTQMGQEVILRCVPISNHLYFYWYRQILGQKVEFLVSFYNNEISEKSEIFDDQFSVERPDGSNFTLKIRSTKLEDSAMYFCASSVLRAQSEQYFGPGTRLTVT.

The V call is TRBV30, the J call TRBJ2-2; D may be TRBD2 (6 bases). V was shortened by 7 bases and J by 3 bases, with 18 bases between the two germline ends. Per the germline V gene, CDR1 is GTSNPN and CDR2 is SVGIG (reference sequence). The CDR3 extends over 15 amino acids. This CDR3 reads CASHRPGVDTGELFF. The DNA for the CDR3 is TGTGCCTCCCACCGACCGGGAGTGGACACCGGGGAGCTGTTTTTT.

The chain has TRBV19 and TRBJ1-3; maybe TRBD1 (5 bases). The CDR3 loop spans 16 amino acids. Trimming took off 2 bases at V and 4 bases at J, with 15 bases between the two ends. Germline CDR1 and CDR2: LNHDA and SQIVND (reference sequence). The CDR3 DNA reads as TGTGCCAGTAGTATAAGGGGTCCGCGGCGCGGAAACACCATATATTTT. This gives the protein CASSIRGPRRGNTIYF.

This clone was picked up one time. V usage is TRBV7-3 and J usage is TRBJ2-1, with a possible D match to TRBD1 (6 bases). CDR3 length: 13 amino acids. Germline loops: CDR1 SGHTA, CDR2 FQGTGA. V shed 8 bases and J shed 5 bases, with 13 bases lying between them. CDR3 amino acids: CASGDTHNNEQFF. The CDR3 coding sequence is TGTGCCAGCGGGGACACACATAACAATGAGCAGTTCTTC.

The rearrangement uses TRBV11-2 and TRBJ1-2; possibly TRBD1 for D (6 bases). Looked up from germline, CDR1 is SGHAT and CDR2 is FQNNGV. V gave up 9 bases and J gave up 3 bases, with 20 bases separating them. The CDR3 consists of 15 residues. The CDR3 here is CASRRLGGLYYGYTF. CDR3 nucleotides: TGTGCCAGTCGTCGGTTAGGGGGGCTTTACTATGGCTACACCTTC.

The chain carries TRBV28 and TRBJ2-7; D gene ambiguous. Germline V gene lookup returns CDR1 MDHEN and CDR2 SYDVKM. The ends were cut back, 6 bases at V and 0 bases at J, with 3 bases in the middle. This CDR3 is 11 amino acids long. CDR3 in DNA: TGTGCCAGCAGCTACTCCTACGAGCAGTACTTC. This translates into CASSYSYEQYF.

The chain carries TRBV7-8 and TRBJ1-5; D remains ambiguous. CDR3 length: 16 residues. Germline lookup yields CDR1 SGHVS and CDR2 FQNEAQ. Trimming took off 3 bases at V and 3 bases at J, with 15 bases between the two ends. The CDR3 DNA is TGTGCCAGCAGCTTGGGTCCTACTACGACCAATCAGCCCCAGCATTTT. Translated: CASSLGPTTTNQPQHF.

The chain has TRBV6-1 and TRBJ1-3; tentatively, D is TRBD1 (5 bases). CDR1 is MNHNS, CDR2 SASEGT, per germline. The CDR3 length is 18 residues. Trimming shortened V by 2 bases and J by 0 bases, and 17 bases separated the two germline ends. CDR3 amino acids: CASSEPGRVQSSGNTIYF. In nucleotides, the CDR3 is TGTGCCAGCAGTGAACCGGGCAGGGTACAGAGCTCTGGAAACACCATATATTTT.

The chain couples TRBV7-6 to TRBJ2-5; D is unresolved. The CDR3 totals 11 residues. With 5 bases removed from V and 2 bases from J, the gap between germline ends came to 3 bases. The germline gives CDR1 SGHVS, CDR2 FNYEAQ. The CDR3 loop is CASSAQETQYF. The CDR3 region has the DNA TGTGCCAGCAGCGCACAAGAGACCCAGTACTTC.

The chain employs TRBV28 and TRBJ1-2; D possibly corresponds to TRBD1 (5 bases). The CDR3 runs 17 residues. Looked up from germline, CDR1 is MDHEN and CDR2 is SYDVKM. V lost 3 bases to trimming and J lost 8 bases, with 25 bases between them. The chain's CDR3 is CASSFPPGTDLKGGYTF. The CDR3 bases are TGTGCCAGCAGTTTCCCTCCAGGGACGGACCTTAAGGGCGGCTACACCTTC.

J is TRBJ1-1 and V is TRBV5-1, with D possibly being TRBD1 (6 bases). The length of the CDR3 is 14 residues. Trimming removed 0 bases at V and 8 bases at J, with 14 bases between. CDR1 and CDR2 from the germline V gene are SGHRS and YFSETQ. DNA of the CDR3: TGCGCCAGCAGCTTGGATGGGGTAGACAGGGAAGCTTTCTTT. Protein sequence: CASSLDGVDREAFF.